This is a list of T cell receptor beta chains from one sample in a study of radiation and T cells in renal cell carcinoma. Sequencing was performed with immunoSEQ multiplex PCR; in TCRdb, only in-frame clones are kept and a portion is missing. Of about 150,000 clones detected, roughly 86% appear once; the ten largest clones hold 13%. The sample consisted of blood, taken from a patient whose treatment included radiotherapy and nephrectomy. The receptor source for this set is a woman in her fifties or sixties with renal cell carcinoma. The conserved cysteine and the conserved F or W are not part of the CDR3 here.

>TRBV5-1
ASSNHRDSRYNEQF
>TRBV11-1
ASSVDRGRLYGYT
>TRBV9
ASSVVEGTGYT
>TRBV29-1
SVVGTGKPSEKLF
>TRBV6-6
ASGVSLNSYEQY
>TRBV6-5
ASSYALPYGYT
>TRBV7-9
ASSLSLGLAGIEQF
>TRBV7-2
ASSPSRLAQETQY
>TRBV29-1
SGMTGGLSEAF
>TRBV9
ASSVQGARTDTQY
>TRBV10-1
ASSESSGGTYNEQF
>TRBV19
ASSIDSGNTGELF
>TRBV5-1
ASSLEGTGTAYGYT
>TRBV19
ARSLAGAINEQF
>TRBV18
ASSPGQNNQPQH
>TRBV5-6
ASSIWGVDTQY
>TRBV30
ASKLSISGTEAF
>TRBV2
ASKGQNTGELF
>TRBV29-1
SVDFSGANVLT
>TRBV4-1
ASSPPQGAYGEGYT
>TRBV19
ASSSIWDQPQH
>TRBV19
ASSLDRVGEKLF
>TRBV7-9
ASSLLAGLETQY
>TRBV2
ASRVGQVPKQPQH
>TRBV11-2
ASSLGGQGVGKLF
>TRBV29-1
SVPSGGETQY
>TRBV9
ASSPEGSVSSYNSPLH
>TRBV6-1
ASLLGHLLNQPQH
>TRBV19
ATGGWDTEAF
>TRBV4-1
ASSQGTGDIQPQH
>TRBV7-2
ASSFHRGGNEKLF
>TRBV7-3
ASSLNRVGNFEAF
>TRBV18
ASSPWATPNNEQF
>TRBV27
ASSSTTSGGTRQF
>TRBV28
ASSFGTGNTEAF
>TRBV9
ASSRGAGGLSDTQY
>TRBV9
ASSPAGPPNTEAF
>TRBV6-5
ASTLGGSQETQY
>TRBV2
ASRVFGTSQETQY
>TRBV5-1
ASSPLKGQTGELF
>TRBV10-2
ASRPELARSYEQY
>TRBV7-2
ASSRARQRINYGYT
>TRBV29-1
SVGQVGNEQY
>TRBV19
ASSTQTGDSYEQY
>TRBV12-5
ASGFGIYNEQF
>TRBV18
ASSPAGPGLAGYEQY
>TRBV6-1
ASNPDTQY
>TRBV6-5
ASRETGGDGYT
>TRBV25-1
ASSYLIRNEQF
>TRBV30
AWSVPGTVNTEAF